This T cell receptor beta chain originates from a study of blood T cell repertoires in COVID-19. Across the whole study: Spain, Italy and the United States supplied samples that represented acute and convalescent COVID-19.

Assay used: immunoSEQ multiplex PCR; TCRdb lists only in-frame clones, some missing. The sample shows 100,000 to 150,000 clones, approximately 83% of them seen only once. Per germline, CDR1 SQVTM and CDR2 ANQGSEA. The V end lost 6 bases, the J end lost 4 bases, and 9 bases lay between the germline ends. The length of the CDR3 is 11 residues. This TCR was recovered from a woman between 65 and 79 years old with acute or convalescent COVID-19. Sequencing used peripheral blood. V is TRBV29-1 and J is TRBJ1-2; D gene uncertain. Here the CDR3 DNA reads TGCAGCGTGATAGAAGTCTATGGCTACACCTTC. Translating gives CSVIEVYGYTF. The variable domain in full, completed from reference TRBV29-1 and TRBJ1-2, reads SAVISQKPSRDICQRGTSLTIQCQVDSQVTMMFWYRQQPGQSLTLIATANQGSEATYESGFVIDKFPISRPNLTFSTLTVSNMSPEDSSIYLCSVIEVYGYTFGSGTRLTVV.